Given below is one TCR beta chain in context. Its antigen is currently unknown. These data originate in a study of cytomegalovirus exposure and HLA in healthy donors. From germline, CDR1 is MNHNS and CDR2 SASEGT. The CDR3 length is 17 residues. The V end lost 2 bases, the J end lost 0 bases, and 15 bases lay between the germline ends. The PCR made use of 60 Vbeta and 13 Jbeta primers. The method was immunoSEQ multiplex PCR; TCRdb's version includes in-frame clones alone and lacks a portion of them. Of approximately 200,000 clones in the sample, almost 75% are singletons; the top ten hold 3.1%. Study observations and caveats: A few CMV-associated chains were confirmed in vitro to be specific for CMV antigens. Associated with cytomegalovirus, according to the listing, were 150 to 200 TCR beta chains. Available immune exposure information covered CMV serostatus only. HLA-A and HLA-B allele assignments for most subjects were reportedly predicted accurately using TCR beta sequences.

This receptor was obtained from a woman under 40 in good health and CMV-seropositive. The specimen was PBMCs. The V gene is TRBV6-1, the J gene TRBJ2-3; D might be TRBD2 (5 bases). CDR3 nucleotide sequence: TGTGCCAGCAGTGAACGCTTTCTAGCCCTGAGCACAGATACGCAGTATTTT. It specifies CASSERFLALSTDTQYF.